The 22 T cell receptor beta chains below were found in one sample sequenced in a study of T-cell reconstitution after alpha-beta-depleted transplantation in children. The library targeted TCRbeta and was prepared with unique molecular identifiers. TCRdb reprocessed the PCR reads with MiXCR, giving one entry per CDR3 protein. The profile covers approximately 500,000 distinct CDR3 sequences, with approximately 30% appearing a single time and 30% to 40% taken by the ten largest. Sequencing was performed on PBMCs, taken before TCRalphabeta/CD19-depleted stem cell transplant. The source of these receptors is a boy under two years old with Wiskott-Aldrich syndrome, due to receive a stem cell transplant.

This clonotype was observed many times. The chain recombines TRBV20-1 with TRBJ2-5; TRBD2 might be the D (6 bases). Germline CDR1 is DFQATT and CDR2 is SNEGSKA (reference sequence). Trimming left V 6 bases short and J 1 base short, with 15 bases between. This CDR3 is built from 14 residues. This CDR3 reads CSARPGLLQETQYF. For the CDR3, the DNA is TGCAGTGCCCGCCCAGGACTACTCCAAGAGACCCAGTACTTC.

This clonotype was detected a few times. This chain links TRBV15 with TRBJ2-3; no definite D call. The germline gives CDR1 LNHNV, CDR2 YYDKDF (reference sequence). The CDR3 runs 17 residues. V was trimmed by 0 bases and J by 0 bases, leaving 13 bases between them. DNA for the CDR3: TGTGCCACCAGCAGAGAAGGTTGGCAGCTTAGCACAGATACGCAGTATTTT. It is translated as CATSREGWQLSTDTQYF. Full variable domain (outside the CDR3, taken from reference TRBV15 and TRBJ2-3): DAMVIQNPRYQVTQFGKPVTLSCSQTLNHNVMYWYQQKSSQAPKLLFHYYDKDFNNEADTPDNFQSRRPNTSFCFLDIRSPGLGDTAMYLCATSREGWQLSTDTQYFGPGTRLTVL.

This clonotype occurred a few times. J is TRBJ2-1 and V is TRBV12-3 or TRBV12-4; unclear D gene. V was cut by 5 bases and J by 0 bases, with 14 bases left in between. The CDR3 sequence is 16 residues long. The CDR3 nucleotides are TGTGCCAGCAGTAGAAAAGTCGCCCTCTCCTACAATGAGCAGTTCTTC. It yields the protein CASSRKVALSYNEQFF.

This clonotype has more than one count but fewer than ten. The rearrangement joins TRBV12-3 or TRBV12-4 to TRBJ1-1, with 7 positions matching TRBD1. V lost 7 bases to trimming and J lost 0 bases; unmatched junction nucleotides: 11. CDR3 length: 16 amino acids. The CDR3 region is CASTTPNRGLNTEAFF. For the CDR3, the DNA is TGTGCCAGCACCACTCCGAACAGGGGCTTGAACACTGAAGCTTTCTTT.

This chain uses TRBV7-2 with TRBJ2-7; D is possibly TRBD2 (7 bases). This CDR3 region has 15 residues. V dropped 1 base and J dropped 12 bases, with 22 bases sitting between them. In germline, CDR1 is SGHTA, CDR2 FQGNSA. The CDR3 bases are TGTGCCAGCAGCTTAGACAAGGGGGGCGGGACTAAAAGGTACTTC. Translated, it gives CASSLDKGGGTKRYF.

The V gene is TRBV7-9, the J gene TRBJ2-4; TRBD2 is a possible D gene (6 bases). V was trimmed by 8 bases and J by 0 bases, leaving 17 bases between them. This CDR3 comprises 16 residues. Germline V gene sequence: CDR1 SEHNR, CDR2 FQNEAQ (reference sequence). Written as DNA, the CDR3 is TGTGCCAGCTCCTTCGGGACTCCTCTAGCCAAAAACATTCAGTACTTC. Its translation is CASSFGTPLAKNIQYF.

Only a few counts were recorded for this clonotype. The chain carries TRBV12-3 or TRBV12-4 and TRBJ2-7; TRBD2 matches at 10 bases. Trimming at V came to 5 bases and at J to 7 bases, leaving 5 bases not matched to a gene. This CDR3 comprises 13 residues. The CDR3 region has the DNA TGTGCCAGCAGTAAGCGGGAGGGATGGGAGCAGTACTTC. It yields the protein CASSKREGWEQYF.

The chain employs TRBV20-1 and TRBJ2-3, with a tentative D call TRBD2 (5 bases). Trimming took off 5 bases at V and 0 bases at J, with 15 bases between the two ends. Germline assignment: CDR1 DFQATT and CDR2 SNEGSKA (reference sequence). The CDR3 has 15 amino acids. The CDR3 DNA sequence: TGCAGTGCTTTCAGTATAGCGTCTAGCACAGATACGCAGTATTTT. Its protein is CSAFSIASSTDTQYF.

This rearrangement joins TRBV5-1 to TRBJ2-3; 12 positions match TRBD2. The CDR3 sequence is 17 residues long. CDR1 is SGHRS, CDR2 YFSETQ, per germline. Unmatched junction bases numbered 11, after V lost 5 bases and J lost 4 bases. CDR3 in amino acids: CASRPNSLAGGADTQYF. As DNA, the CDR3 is TGCGCCAGCAGACCAAACTCACTAGCGGGGGGCGCAGATACGCAGTATTTT.

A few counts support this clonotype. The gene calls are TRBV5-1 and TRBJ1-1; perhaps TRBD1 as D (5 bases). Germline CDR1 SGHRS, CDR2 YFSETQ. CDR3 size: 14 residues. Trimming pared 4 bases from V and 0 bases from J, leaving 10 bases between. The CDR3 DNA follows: TGCGCCAGCAGCATTGACAGAATGAACACTGAAGCTTTCTTT. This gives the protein CASSIDRMNTEAFF.

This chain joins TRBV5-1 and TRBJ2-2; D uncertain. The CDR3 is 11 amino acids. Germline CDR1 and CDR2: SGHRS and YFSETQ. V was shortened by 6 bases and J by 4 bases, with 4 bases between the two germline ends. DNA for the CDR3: TGCGCCAGCACACGCACCGGGGAGCTGTTTTTT. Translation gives CASTRTGELFF. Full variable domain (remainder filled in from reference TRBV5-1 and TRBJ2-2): KAGVTQTPRYLIKTRGQQVTLSCSPISGHRSVSWYQQTPGQGLQFLFEYFSETQRNKGNFPGRFSGRQFSNSRSEMNVSTLELGDSALYLCASTRTGELFFGEGSRLTVL.

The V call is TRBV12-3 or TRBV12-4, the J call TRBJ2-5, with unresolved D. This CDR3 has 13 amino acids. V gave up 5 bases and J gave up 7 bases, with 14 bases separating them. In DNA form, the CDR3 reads TGTGCCAGCAGTAACTCGGCTGCTCTGACCCAGTACTTC. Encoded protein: CASSNSAALTQYF.

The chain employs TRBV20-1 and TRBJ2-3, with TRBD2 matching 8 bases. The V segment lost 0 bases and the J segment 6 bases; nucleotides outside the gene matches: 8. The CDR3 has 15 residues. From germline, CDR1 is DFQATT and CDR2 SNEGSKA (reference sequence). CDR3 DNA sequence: TGCAGTGCTAGAGATCGAACTAGCGGTACGGATACGCAGTATTTT. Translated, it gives CSARDRTSGTDTQYF.

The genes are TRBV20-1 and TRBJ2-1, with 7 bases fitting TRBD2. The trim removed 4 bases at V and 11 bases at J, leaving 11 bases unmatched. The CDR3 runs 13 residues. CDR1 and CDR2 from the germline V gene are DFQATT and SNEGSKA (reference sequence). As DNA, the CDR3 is TGCAGTGCTACCAGACTAGCAGAGAAAAAGCAGTTCTTC. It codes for CSATRLAEKKQFF.

The CDR3 sequence: CASRIDRGQETQYF. The CDR3 DNA reads TGCGCCAGCAGGATCGACAGGGGACAAGAGACCCAGTACTTC. The V gene is TRBV5-1, the J gene TRBJ2-5; TRBD1 matches 8 bases. Germline V gene sequence: CDR1 SGHRS, CDR2 YFSETQ. This CDR3 region has 14 residues. The ends lost 5 bases at V and 2 bases at J; junction bases unmatched: 5.

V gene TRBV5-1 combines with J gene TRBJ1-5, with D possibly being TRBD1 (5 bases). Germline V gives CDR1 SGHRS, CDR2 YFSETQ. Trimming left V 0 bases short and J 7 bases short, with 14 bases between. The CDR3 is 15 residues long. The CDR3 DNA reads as TGCGCCAGCAGCTTGGGCATGGGAAAGGGGCAGCCCCAGCATTTT. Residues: CASSLGMGKGQPQHF. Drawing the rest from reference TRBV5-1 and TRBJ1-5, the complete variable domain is KAGVTQTPRYLIKTRGQQVTLSCSPISGHRSVSWYQQTPGQGLQFLFEYFSETQRNKGNFPGRFSGRQFSNSRSEMNVSTLELGDSALYLCASSLGMGKGQPQHFGDGTRLSIL.

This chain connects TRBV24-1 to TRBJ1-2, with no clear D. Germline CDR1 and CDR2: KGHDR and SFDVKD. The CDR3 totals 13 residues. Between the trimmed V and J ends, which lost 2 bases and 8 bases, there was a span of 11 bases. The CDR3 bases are TGTGCCACCAGTGATTCAGGTTCTCAGGGCTACACCTTC. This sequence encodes CATSDSGSQGYTF.

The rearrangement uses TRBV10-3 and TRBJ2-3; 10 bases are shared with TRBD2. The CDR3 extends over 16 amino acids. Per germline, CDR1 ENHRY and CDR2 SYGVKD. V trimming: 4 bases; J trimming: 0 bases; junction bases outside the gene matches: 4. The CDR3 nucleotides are TGTGCCATCAGTGGTCTAGCGGGAGCTAGCACAGATACGCAGTATTTT. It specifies CAISGLAGASTDTQYF.

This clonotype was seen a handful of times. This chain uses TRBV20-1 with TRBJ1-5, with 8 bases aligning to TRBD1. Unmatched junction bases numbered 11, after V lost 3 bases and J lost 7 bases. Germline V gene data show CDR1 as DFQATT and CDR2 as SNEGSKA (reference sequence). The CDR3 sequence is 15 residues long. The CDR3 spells CSASPSGGAVQPQHF. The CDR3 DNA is TGCAGTGCTAGCCCGTCAGGGGGCGCGGTCCAGCCCCAGCATTTT.

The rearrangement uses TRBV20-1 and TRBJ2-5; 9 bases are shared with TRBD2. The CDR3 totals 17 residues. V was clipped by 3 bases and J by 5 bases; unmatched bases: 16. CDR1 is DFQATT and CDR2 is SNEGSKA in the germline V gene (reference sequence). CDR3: CSARSYIGGRALETQYF. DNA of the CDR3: TGCAGTGCTAGGTCTTATATTGGCGGGAGGGCGCTTGAGACCCAGTACTTC.

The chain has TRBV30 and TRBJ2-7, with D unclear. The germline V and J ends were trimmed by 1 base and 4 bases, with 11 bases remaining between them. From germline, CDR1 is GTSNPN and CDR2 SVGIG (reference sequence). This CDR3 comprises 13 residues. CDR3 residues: CAWSEVGFYEQYF. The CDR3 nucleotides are TGTGCCTGGAGTGAGGTCGGGTTTTACGAGCAGTACTTC.

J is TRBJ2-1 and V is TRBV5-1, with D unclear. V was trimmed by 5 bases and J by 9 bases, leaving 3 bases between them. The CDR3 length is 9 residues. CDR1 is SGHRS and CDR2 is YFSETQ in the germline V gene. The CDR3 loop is CASRVEQFF. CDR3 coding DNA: TGCGCCAGCAGGGTTGAGCAGTTCTTC.